This T cell receptor beta chain is from a study of persistence of HIV-infected CD4 T cells. Study as a whole: Multiple blood draws of up to 180 mL, except a couple of donors with single leukapheresis.

This clone was recorded once. Its target is unknown. This nonspecific control used anti-CD3/anti-CD28 bead stimulation of CD4+ T cells. Responding CD4+ T cells were sorted by upregulation of both CD40 ligand and CD69. The libraries were made with immunoSEQ version 4 in survey mode. Data came from immunoSEQ multiplex PCR; TCRdb stores just in-frame clones and leaves some out. This table has 40,000 to 45,000 clones, more than 85% appearing once. V lost 3 bases and J 0 bases, leaving 11 bases between the germline ends. Germline V gene data show CDR1 as MNHNS and CDR2 as SASEGT. This CDR3 has 15 amino acids.

The chain joins TRBV6-1 to TRBJ1-1; D is possibly TRBD1 (5 bases). This clonotype originated in an adult man with HIV who was CMV-seropositive. Material: CD4+ T cells sorted from PBMCs after approximately 19-hour stimulation, obtained from a patient who received antiretroviral therapy. The CDR3 here is CASSDLGRVNTEAFF. The CDR3 nucleotides are TGTGCCAGCAGTGATTTGGGGCGTGTGAACACTGAAGCTTTCTTT.